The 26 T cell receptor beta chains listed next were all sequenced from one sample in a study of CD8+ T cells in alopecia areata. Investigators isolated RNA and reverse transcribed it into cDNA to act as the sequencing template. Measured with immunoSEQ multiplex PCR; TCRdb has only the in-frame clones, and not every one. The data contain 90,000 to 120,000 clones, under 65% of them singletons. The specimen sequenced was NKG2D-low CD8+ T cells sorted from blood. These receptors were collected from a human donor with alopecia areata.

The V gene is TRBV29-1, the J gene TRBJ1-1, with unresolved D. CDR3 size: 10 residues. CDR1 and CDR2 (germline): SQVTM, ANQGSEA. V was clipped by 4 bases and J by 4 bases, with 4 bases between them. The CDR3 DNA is TGCAGCGTTGGAATCACTGAAGCTTTCTTT. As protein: CSVGITEAFF.

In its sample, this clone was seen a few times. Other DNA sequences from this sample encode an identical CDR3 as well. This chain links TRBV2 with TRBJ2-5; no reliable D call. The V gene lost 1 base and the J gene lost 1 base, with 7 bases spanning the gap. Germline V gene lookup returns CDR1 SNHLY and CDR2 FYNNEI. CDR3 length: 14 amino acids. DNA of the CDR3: TGTGCCAGCAGTGAAGGGAGAGCCCAAGAGACCCAGTACTTC. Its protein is CASSEGRAQETQYF.

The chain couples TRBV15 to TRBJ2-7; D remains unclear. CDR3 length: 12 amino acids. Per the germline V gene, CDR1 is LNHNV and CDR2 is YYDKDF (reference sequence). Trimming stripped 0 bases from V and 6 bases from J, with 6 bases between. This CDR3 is CATSREGSEQYF. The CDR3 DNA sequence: TGTGCCACCAGCAGAGAGGGGTCCGAGCAGTACTTC. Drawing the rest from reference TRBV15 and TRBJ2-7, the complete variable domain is DAMVIQNPRYQVTQFGKPVTLSCSQTLNHNVMYWYQQKSSQAPKLLFHYYDKDFNNEADTPDNFQSRRPNTSFCFLDIRSPGLGDTAMYLCATSREGSEQYFGPGTRLTVT.

The CDR3 DNA sequence: TGTGCCAGCAGCTTCGGGACAGGGGGAAATCAGCCCCAGCATTTT. Translated: CASSFGTGGNQPQHF. The rearrangement uses TRBV7-8 and TRBJ1-5; 11 bases map to TRBD1. The germline V gene has CDR1 SGHVS and CDR2 FQNEAQ. The CDR3 extends over 15 amino acids. With V trimmed by 3 bases and J by 4 bases, 2 bases remained unmatched.

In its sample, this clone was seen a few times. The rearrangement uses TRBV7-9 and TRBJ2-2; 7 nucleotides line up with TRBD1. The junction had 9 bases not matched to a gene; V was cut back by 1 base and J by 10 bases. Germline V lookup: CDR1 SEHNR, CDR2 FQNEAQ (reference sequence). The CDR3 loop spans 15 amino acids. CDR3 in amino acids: CASSLVESGTEELFF. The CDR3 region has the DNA TGTGCCAGCAGCTTAGTGGAGAGTGGGACAGAGGAGCTGTTTTTT.

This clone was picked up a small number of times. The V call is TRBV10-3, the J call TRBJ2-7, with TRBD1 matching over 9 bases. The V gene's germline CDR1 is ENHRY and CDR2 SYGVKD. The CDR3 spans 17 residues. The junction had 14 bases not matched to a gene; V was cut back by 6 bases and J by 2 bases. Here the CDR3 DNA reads TGTGCCATCAGAGCACCTCGAGGACAGGGGACGACCTACGAGCAGTACTTC. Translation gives CAIRAPRGQGTTYEQYF.

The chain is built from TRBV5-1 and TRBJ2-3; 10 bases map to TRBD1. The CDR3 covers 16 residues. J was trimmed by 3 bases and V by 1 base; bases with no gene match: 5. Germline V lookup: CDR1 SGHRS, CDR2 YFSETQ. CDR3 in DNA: TGCGCCAGCAGCTTGAAACCGGACAGGGGGACAGATACGCAGTATTTT. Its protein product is CASSLKPDRGTDTQYF.

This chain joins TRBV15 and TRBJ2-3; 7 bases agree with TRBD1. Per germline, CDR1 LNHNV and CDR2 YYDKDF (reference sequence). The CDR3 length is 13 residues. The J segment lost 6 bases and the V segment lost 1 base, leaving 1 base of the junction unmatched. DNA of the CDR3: TGTGCCACCAGCAGAGCACAGGGGGATACGCAGTATTTT. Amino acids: CATSRAQGDTQYF.

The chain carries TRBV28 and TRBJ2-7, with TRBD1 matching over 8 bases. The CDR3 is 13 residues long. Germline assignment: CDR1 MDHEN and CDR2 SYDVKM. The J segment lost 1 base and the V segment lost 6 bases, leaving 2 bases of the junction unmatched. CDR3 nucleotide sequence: TGTGCCAGCAGGGACAGGGATTCCTACGAGCAGTACTTC. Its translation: CASRDRDSYEQYF.

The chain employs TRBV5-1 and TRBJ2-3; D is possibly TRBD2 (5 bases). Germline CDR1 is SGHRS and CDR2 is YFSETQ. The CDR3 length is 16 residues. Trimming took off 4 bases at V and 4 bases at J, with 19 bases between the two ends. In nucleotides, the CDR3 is TGCGCCAGCAGCGTACTAGGGCTTTACCCCCCAGATACGCAGTATTTT. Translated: CASSVLGLYPPDTQYF.

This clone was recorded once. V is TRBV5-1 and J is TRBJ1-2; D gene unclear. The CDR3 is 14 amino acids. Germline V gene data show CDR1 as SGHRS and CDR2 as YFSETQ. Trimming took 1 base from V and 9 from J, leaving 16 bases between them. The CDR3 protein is CASSLLGVESSYTF. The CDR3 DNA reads TGCGCCAGCAGCTTGCTCGGGGTGGAGAGTAGCTACACCTTC.

The CDR3 loop is CASSLGGAQPQHF. For the CDR3, the DNA is TGTGCCAGCAGCTTAGGGGGGGCTCAGCCCCAGCATTTT. The chain has TRBV13 and TRBJ1-5; possibly TRBD1 for D (6 bases). Germline assignment: CDR1 PRHDT and CDR2 FYEKMQ (reference sequence). The CDR3 spans 13 residues. Trimming took 0 bases from V and 6 from J, leaving 6 bases between them. Filled out from reference TRBV13 and TRBJ1-5, the complete variable domain reads AAGVIQSPRHLIKEKRETATLKCYPIPRHDTVYWYQQGPGQDPQFLISFYEKMQSDKGSIPDRFSAQQFSDYHSELNMSSLELGDSALYFCASSLGGAQPQHFGDGTRLSIL.

CDR3 loop: CASNQGGFYTF. In DNA, the CDR3 is TGTGCCAGCAACCAAGGAGGTTTCTACACCTTC. This sequence joins TRBV7-8 and TRBJ1-2; unclear D gene. The CDR3 contains 11 residues. Looked up from germline, CDR1 is SGHVS and CDR2 is FQNEAQ. The V gene lost 7 bases and the J gene lost 10 bases, with 13 bases spanning the gap. Together with reference TRBV7-8 and TRBJ1-2, the CDR3 gives the full variable domain: GAGVSQSPRYKVAKRGQDVALRCDPISGHVSLFWYQQALGQGPEFLTYFQNEAQLDKSGLPSDRFFAERPEGSVSTLKIQRTQQEDSAVYLCASNQGGFYTFGSGTRLTVV.

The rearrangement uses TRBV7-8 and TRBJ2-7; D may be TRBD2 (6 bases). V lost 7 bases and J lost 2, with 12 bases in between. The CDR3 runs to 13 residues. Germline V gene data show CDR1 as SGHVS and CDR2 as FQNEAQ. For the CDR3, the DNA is TGTGCCAGCAACCTAGCGCCGACCTACGAGCAGTACTTC. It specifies CASNLAPTYEQYF.

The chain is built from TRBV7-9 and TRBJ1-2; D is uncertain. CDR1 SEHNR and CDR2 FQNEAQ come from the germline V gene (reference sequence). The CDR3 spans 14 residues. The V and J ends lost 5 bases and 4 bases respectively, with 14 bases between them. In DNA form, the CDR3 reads TGTGCCAGCAGCACCGGGGATGGATTCTATGGCTACACCTTC. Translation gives CASSTGDGFYGYTF.

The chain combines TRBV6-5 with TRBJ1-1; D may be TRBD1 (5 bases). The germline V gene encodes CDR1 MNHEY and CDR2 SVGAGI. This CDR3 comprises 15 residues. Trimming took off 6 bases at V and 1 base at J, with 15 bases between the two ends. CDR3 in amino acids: CASRKGQARNTEAFF. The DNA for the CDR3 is TGTGCCAGCAGAAAAGGACAAGCACGGAACACTGAAGCTTTCTTT.

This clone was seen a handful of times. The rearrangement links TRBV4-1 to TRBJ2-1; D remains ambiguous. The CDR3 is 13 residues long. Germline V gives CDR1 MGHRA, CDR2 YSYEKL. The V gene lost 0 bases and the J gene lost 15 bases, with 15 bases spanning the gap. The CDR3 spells CASSQDVERWRFF. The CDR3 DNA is TGCGCCAGCAGCCAAGATGTGGAACGCTGGAGGTTCTTC.

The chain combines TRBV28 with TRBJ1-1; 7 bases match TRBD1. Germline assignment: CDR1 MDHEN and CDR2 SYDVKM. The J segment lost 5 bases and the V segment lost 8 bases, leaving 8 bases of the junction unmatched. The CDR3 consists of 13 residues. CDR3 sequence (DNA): TGTGCCAGCGGTAGGCAGGGGGAAACTGAAGCTTTCTTT. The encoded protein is CASGRQGETEAFF.

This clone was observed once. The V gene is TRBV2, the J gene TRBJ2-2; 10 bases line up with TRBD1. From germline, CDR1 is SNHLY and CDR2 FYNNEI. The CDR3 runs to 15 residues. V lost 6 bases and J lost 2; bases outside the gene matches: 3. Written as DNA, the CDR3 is TGTGCCAGCAGGGACAGGGGGTATAACACCGGGGAGCTGTTTTTT. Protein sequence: CASRDRGYNTGELFF.

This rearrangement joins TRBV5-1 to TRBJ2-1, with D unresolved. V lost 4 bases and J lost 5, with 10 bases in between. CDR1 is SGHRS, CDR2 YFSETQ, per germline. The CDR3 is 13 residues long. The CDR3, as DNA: TGCGCCAGCAGCCTCGGAAGGGACAATGAGCAGTTCTTC. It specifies CASSLGRDNEQFF.

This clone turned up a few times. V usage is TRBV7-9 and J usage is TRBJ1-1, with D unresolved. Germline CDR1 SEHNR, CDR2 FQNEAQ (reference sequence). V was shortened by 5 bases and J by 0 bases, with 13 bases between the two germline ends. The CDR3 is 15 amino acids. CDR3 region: CASSTPGTLNTEAFF. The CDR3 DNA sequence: TGTGCCAGCAGCACCCCGGGAACCCTGAACACTGAAGCTTTCTTT.

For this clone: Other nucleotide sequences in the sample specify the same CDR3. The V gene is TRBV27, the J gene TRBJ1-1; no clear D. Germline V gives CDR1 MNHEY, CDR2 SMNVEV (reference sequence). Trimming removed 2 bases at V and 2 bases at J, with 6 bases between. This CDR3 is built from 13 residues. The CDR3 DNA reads TGTGCCAGCAGTTTAACGGTCAACACTGAAGCTTTCTTT. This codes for CASSLTVNTEAFF.

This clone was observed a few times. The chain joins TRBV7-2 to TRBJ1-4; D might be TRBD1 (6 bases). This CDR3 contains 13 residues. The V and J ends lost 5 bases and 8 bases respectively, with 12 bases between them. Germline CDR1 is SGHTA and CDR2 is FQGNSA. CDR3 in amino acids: CASSTPDREKLFF. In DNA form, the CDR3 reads TGTGCCAGCAGCACCCCGGACAGAGAAAAACTGTTTTTT.

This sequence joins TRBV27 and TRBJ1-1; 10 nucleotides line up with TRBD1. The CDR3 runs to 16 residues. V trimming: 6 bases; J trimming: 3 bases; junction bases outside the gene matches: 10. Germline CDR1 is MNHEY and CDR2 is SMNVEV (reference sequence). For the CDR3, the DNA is TGTGCCAGCAGCATCCGAGACAGGGGGCCTGACACTGAAGCTTTCTTT. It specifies CASSIRDRGPDTEAFF.

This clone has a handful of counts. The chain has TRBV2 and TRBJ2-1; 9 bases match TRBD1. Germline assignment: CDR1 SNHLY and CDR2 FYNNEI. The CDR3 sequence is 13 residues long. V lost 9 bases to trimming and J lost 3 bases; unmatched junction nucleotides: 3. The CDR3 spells CARGTGNYNEQFF. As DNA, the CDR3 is TGTGCCAGGGGGACAGGGAACTACAATGAGCAGTTCTTC.

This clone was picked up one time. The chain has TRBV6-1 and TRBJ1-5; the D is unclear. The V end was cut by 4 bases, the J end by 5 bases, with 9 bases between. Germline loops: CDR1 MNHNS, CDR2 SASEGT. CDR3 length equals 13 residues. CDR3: CASSGRIYQPQHF. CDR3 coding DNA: TGTGCCAGCAGTGGTCGGATATATCAGCCCCAGCATTTT.